The present TCR beta chain was sequenced within a study of shared clonotypes between healthy human individuals. Naive CD8 cells comprised CD45RO-negative, CCR7-positively selected cells, excluding terminally differentiated effector memory CD45RA+ cells. Germline V gene sequence: CDR1 SGHVS, CDR2 FQNEAQ. The CDR3 sequence is 13 residues long. Trimming cost V 5 bases and J 8 bases, with 13 bases left between them. With respect to this clone: Its antigen is as yet unknown.

Overall study findings and caveats: It was anticipated that sequencing depth would influence how many clonotypes donors shared.

Authors' processing steps: Junction-only immunoSEQ data arrived without quality scores, meaning filtering differed. Profiled with immunoSEQ multiplex PCR; TCRdb holds only in-frame clones, not every one. V and J calls and clone size are given by that table; D and trimming were obtained from the DNA. The table lists roughly 570,000 clones, roughly 98% of them singletons, with 0.3% to 0.35% in the top ten. This receptor was identified in a man aged 25 to 40 in good health. The chain combines TRBV7-8 with TRBJ2-4; D perhaps matches TRBD1 (5 bases). Sequencing was performed on naive CD8+ T cells sorted from blood. CDR3 protein: CASSPMVGDIQYF. CDR3 in DNA: TGTGCCAGCAGCCCCATGGTAGGGGACATTCAGTACTTC.